This T cell receptor (beta chain) was sequenced during a study of spatial heterogeneity in lung cancer. In germline, CDR1 is SGHNT, CDR2 YYREEE (reference sequence). CDR3 length: 15 residues. Trimming pared 4 bases from V and 1 base from J, leaving 13 bases between. On each TCR cDNA molecule, a unique molecular identifier was present. TCRdb processed the 5' RACE reads anew with MiXCR; each CDR3 protein has one entry. The sample consists of 40,000 or so distinct CDR3 sequences, over 9.5% of them appearing once. This clonotype was counted between two and nine times. Time point here: blood at routine non-recurrence follow-up after resection.

This sequence joins TRBV5-4 and TRBJ2-3; D is possibly TRBD1 (6 bases). The sequenced sample was PBMCs, obtained at follow-up. This sequence originates from a female donor with early-stage non-small cell lung cancer. CDR3 sequence: CASSRQGRGTDTQYF. DNA of the CDR3: TGTGCCAGCAGCCGTCAGGGGCGAGGCACAGATACGCAGTATTTT.